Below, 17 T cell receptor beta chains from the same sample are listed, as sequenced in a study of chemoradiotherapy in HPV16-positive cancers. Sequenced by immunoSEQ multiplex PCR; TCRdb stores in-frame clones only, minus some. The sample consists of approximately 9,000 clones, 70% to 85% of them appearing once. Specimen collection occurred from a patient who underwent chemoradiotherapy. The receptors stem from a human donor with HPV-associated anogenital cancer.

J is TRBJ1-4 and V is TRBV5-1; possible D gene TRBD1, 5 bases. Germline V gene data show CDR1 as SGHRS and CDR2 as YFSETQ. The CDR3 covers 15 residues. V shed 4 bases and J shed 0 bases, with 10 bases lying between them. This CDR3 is CASSPRQTTNEKLFF. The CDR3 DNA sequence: TGCGCCAGCAGCCCAAGACAGACAACTAATGAAAAACTGTTTTTT.

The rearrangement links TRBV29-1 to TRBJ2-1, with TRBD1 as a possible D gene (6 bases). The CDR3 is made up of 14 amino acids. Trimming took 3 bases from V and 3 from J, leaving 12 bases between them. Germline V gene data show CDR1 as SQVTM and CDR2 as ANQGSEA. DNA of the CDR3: TGCAGCGTTGATGTAGGGGGTATCTACAATGAGCAGTTCTTC. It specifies CSVDVGGIYNEQFF.

CDR3 sequence reads: CAWSGQRGQETQYF. The CDR3 nucleotides are TGTGCCTGGAGTGGTCAAAGGGGCCAAGAGACCCAGTACTTC. The chain is built from TRBV30 and TRBJ2-5; D is perhaps TRBD1 (5 bases). CDR3 length: 14 amino acids. The V gene's germline CDR1 is GTSNPN and CDR2 SVGIG (reference sequence). Trimming pared 1 base from V and 1 base from J, leaving 10 bases between. Full variable domain (outside the CDR3, taken from reference TRBV30 and TRBJ2-5): SQTIHQWPATLVQPVGSPLSLECTVEGTSNPNLYWYRQAAGRGLQLLFYSVGIGQISSEVPQNLSASRPQDRQFILSSKKLLLSDSGFYLCAWSGQRGQETQYFGPGTRLLVL.

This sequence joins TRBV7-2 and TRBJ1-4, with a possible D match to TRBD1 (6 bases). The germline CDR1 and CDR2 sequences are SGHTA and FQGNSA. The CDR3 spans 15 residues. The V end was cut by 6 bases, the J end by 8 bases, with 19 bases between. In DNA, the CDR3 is TGTGCCAGCAGACCCGGGGGGGGCTGGGAAGAAAAACTGTTTTTT. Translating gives CASRPGGGWEEKLFF.

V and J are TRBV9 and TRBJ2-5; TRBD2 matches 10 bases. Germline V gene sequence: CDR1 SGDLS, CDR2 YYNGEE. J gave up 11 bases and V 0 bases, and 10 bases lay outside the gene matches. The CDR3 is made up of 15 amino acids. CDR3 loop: CASSVEPASGGRQYF. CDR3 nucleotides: TGTGCCAGCAGCGTAGAGCCGGCTAGCGGGGGCCGTCAGTACTTC.

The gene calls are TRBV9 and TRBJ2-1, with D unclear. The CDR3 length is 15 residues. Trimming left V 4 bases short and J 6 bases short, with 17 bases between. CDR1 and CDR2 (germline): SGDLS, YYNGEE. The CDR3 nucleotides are TGTGCCAGCAGCTCCCAGCCGGTTTCATCCAATGAGCAGTTCTTC. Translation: CASSSQPVSSNEQFF.

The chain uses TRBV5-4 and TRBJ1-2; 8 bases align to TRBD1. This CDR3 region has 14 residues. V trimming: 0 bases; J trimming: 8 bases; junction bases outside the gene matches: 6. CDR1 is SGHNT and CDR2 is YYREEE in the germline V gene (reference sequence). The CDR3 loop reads CASSLDRGNGGYTF. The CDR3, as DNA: TGTGCCAGCAGCTTGGACAGGGGGAATGGCGGCTACACCTTC.

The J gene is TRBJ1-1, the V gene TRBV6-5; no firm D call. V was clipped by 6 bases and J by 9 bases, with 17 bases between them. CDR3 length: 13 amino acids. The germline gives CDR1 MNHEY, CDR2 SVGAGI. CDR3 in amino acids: CASRTPSGSKAFF. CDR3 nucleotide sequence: TGTGCCAGCAGGACCCCCTCGGGGTCGAAAGCTTTCTTT.

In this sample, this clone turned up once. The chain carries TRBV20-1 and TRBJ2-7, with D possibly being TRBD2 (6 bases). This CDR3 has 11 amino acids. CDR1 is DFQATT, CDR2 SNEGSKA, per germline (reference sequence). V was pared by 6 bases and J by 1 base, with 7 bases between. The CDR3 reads CSAGTSYEQYF. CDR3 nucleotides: TGCAGTGCGGGGACTTCCTACGAGCAGTACTTC.

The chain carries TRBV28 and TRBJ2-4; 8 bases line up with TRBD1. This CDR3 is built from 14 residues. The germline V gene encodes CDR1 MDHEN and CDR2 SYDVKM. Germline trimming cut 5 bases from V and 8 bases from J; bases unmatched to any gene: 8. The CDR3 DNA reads TGTGCCAGCAGTACCGGACAGGGTGGGGACATTCAGTACTTC. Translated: CASSTGQGGDIQYF.

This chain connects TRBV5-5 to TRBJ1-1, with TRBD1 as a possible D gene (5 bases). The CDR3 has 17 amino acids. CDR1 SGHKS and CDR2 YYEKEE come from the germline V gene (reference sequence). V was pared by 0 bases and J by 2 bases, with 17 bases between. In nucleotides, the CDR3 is TGTGCCAGCAGCTTGGTCTTAAGGGGCAGCCAAAACACTGAAGCTTTCTTT. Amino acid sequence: CASSLVLRGSQNTEAFF.

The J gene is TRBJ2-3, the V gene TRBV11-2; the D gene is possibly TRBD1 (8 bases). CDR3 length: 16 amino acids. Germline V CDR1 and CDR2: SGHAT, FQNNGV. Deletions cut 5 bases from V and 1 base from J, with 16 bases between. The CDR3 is CASSPTGGGGTDTQYF. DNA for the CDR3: TGTGCCAGCAGCCCCACAGGGGGAGGGGGCACAGATACGCAGTATTTT.

In DNA, the CDR3 is TGTGCCAGCAGCCAAGTTGGAGGGCCAGGGTATGGCTACACCTTC. It encodes CASSQVGGPGYGYTF. The chain recombines TRBV14 with TRBJ1-2, with a possible D match to TRBD1 (5 bases). In germline, CDR1 is SGHDN, CDR2 FVKESK. V dropped 1 base and J dropped 5 bases, with 14 bases sitting between them. The CDR3 length is 15 residues.

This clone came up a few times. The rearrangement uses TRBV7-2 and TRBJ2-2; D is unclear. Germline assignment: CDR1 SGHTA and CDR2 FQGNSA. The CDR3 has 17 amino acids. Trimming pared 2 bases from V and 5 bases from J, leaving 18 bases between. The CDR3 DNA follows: TGTGCCAGCAGCTTAAGATCAAGTTGGAGTGAGACCGGGGAGCTGTTTTTT. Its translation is CASSLRSSWSETGELFF.

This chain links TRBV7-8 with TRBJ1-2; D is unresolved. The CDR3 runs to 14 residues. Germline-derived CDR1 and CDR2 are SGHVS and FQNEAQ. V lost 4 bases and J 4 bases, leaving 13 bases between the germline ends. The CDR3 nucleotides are TGTGCCAGCAGCTCCCCCAACCGGGGCTATGGCTACACCTTC. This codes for CASSSPNRGYGYTF. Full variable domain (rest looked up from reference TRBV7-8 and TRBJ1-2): GAGVSQSPRYKVAKRGQDVALRCDPISGHVSLFWYQQALGQGPEFLTYFQNEAQLDKSGLPSDRFFAERPEGSVSTLKIQRTQQEDSAVYLCASSSPNRGYGYTFGSGTRLTVV.

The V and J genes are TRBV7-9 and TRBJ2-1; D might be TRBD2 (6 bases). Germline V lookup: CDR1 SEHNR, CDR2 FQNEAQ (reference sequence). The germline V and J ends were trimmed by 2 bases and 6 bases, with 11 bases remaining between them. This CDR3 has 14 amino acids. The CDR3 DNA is TGTGCCAGCAGCTTAAAGGAGGGGCGCAATGAGCAGTTCTTC. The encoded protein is CASSLKEGRNEQFF.

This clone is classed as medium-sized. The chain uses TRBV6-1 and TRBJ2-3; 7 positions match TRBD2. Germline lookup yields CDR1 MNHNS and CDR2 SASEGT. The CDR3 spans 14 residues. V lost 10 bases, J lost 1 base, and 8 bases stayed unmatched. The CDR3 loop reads CATQRGGGTDTQYF. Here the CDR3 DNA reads TGTGCCACACAGCGGGGAGGGGGCACAGATACGCAGTATTTT.